This entry lists 11 T cell receptor beta chains sequenced from one sample in a study of cytomegalovirus exposure and HLA in healthy donors (dated by TCRdb to about 2017). Library preparation employed the immunoSEQ multiplex PCR assay. The multiplex PCR relied on a mix of 60 forward primers for TCR Vbeta segments and 13 reverse primers for TCR Jbeta segments. This immuneACCESS table, as held by TCRdb, lists in-frame sequences with V and J called but not all clones. Of the missing ones, under half trace to an unresolved V gene in checked studies; the others have no known cause. Recorded for this sample are 100,000 to 140,000 clones; roughly 73% of them occurred a single time. The ten largest account for about 8% of the sample. The sample consisted of PBMCs. The receptors originated from a man aged 25-40 years in good health and CMV-seronegative.

The J gene is TRBJ1-6, the V gene TRBV5-1; no reliable D call. Deletions cut 1 base from V and 4 bases from J, with 6 bases between. Germline values: CDR1 SGHRS, CDR2 YFSETQ. The CDR3 loop spans 14 amino acids. In DNA form, the CDR3 reads TGCGCCAGCAGCTTGCCAGATTATAATTCACCCCTCCACTTT. Protein product: CASSLPDYNSPLHF. The whole variable domain, remainder taken from reference TRBV5-1 and TRBJ1-6, is KAGVTQTPRYLIKTRGQQVTLSCSPISGHRSVSWYQQTPGQGLQFLFEYFSETQRNKGNFPGRFSGRQFSNSRSEMNVSTLELGDSALYLCASSLPDYNSPLHFGNGTRLTVT.

V and J are TRBV2 and TRBJ2-2; tentative D call: TRBD2 (6 bases). The CDR3 extends over 16 amino acids. CDR1 is SNHLY and CDR2 is FYNNEI in the germline V gene. Trimming left V 8 bases short and J 0 bases short, with 16 bases between. The DNA for the CDR3 is TGTGCCAGCGGGAGGACTTATAATACGAACACCGGGGAGCTGTTTTTT. Residues: CASGRTYNTNTGELFF.

A few counts support this clone. The V and J genes are TRBV4-1 and TRBJ1-2; D gene unclear. V was shortened by 0 bases and J by 4 bases, with 18 bases between the two germline ends. The CDR3 sequence is 17 residues long. CDR1 and CDR2 from the germline V gene are MGHRA and YSYEKL. This chain's CDR3 is CASSQDAEAFVSYGYTF. CDR3 coding DNA: TGCGCCAGCAGCCAAGACGCGGAGGCATTTGTATCCTATGGCTACACCTTC.

The V gene is TRBV7-9, the J gene TRBJ2-1, with 12 bases identical to TRBD2. CDR1 is SEHNR and CDR2 is FQNEAQ in the germline V gene (reference sequence). With 3 bases clipped from V and 8 bases from J, the junction kept 11 bases outside the gene matches. This CDR3 has 17 residues. The CDR3 DNA sequence: TGTGCCAGCAGCTTCCCACCTAGCGGGGGGGTGATGGATGAGCAGTTCTTC. It codes for CASSFPPSGGVMDEQFF.

In this sample, this clone turned up once. The gene calls are TRBV2 and TRBJ2-3; possibly TRBD2 for D (5 bases). This CDR3 contains 14 residues. CDR1 and CDR2 (germline): SNHLY, FYNNEI. Trimming took off 4 bases at V and 2 bases at J, with 10 bases between the two ends. CDR3 sequence (DNA): TGTGCCAGCAGTGGGAGGACTTTCACAGATACGCAGTATTTT. Residues: CASSGRTFTDTQYF.

This rearrangement joins TRBV5-4 to TRBJ2-3; tentative D call: TRBD2 (7 bases). This CDR3 has 13 residues. Trimming cost V 7 bases and J 2 bases, with 11 bases left between them. The germline CDR1 and CDR2 sequences are SGHNT and YYREEE (reference sequence). The DNA for the CDR3 is TGTGCCAGCGGGGGGGCGGTCACAGATACGCAGTATTTT. Protein: CASGGAVTDTQYF.

The J gene is TRBJ1-2, the V gene TRBV5-6; D gene unclear. Trimming took 1 base from V and 5 from J, leaving 15 bases between them. The CDR3 has 15 amino acids. CDR1 and CDR2 from the germline V gene are SGHDT and YYEEEE. The CDR3 region is CASSLWAFFEYGYTF. The CDR3 DNA reads as TGTGCCAGCAGCTTGTGGGCGTTTTTTGAGTATGGCTACACCTTC.

The V gene is TRBV18, the J gene TRBJ2-1; possible D gene TRBD2, 6 bases. The ends were cut back, 5 bases at V and 6 bases at J, with 17 bases in the middle. CDR1 and CDR2 (germline): KGHSH, LQKENI. The CDR3 loop spans 15 amino acids. The CDR3 protein is CASSSYLAQPNEQFF. The CDR3 coding sequence is TGTGCCAGCTCATCCTACCTAGCGCAACCCAATGAGCAGTTCTTC. Full variable domain (remainder filled in from reference TRBV18 and TRBJ2-1): NAGVMQNPRHLVRRRGQEARLRCSPMKGHSHVYWYRQLPEEGLKFMVYLQKENIIDESGMPKERFSAEFPKEGPSILRIQQVVRGDSAAYFCASSSYLAQPNEQFFGPGTRLTVL.

This chain joins TRBV7-2 and TRBJ1-5; 8 bases map to TRBD1. Germline V gives CDR1 SGHTA, CDR2 FQGNSA. J lost 7 bases, V lost 8 bases, and 7 bases had no gene match. This CDR3 is built from 13 residues. This chain's CDR3 is CASGRGPDQPQHF. CDR3 DNA sequence: TGTGCCAGCGGCAGGGGGCCGGACCAGCCCCAGCATTTT.

The rearrangement links TRBV27 to TRBJ1-2, with a possible D match to TRBD1 (5 bases). This CDR3 spans 13 amino acids. V dropped 2 bases and J dropped 5 bases, with 9 bases sitting between them. Germline assignment: CDR1 MNHEY and CDR2 SMNVEV (reference sequence). The CDR3 spells CASSLAEGYGYTF. CDR3 DNA: TGTGCCAGCAGTTTAGCGGAGGGGTATGGCTACACCTTC.

The sample holds a few counts of this clone. The rearrangement joins TRBV5-1 to TRBJ2-1; maybe TRBD2 (5 bases). CDR1 and CDR2 (germline): SGHRS, YFSETQ. Trimming stripped 7 bases from V and 0 bases from J, with 11 bases between. The CDR3 sequence is 14 residues long. CDR3 sequence: CASESGSSYNEQFF. The DNA of the CDR3 is TGCGCCAGCGAAAGCGGCAGCTCCTACAATGAGCAGTTCTTC.